This T cell receptor beta chain originates from a study of control samples from healthy donors and cancer patients. Trimming removed 5 bases from V and 2 bases from J; junction bases left unmatched: 6. The CDR3 totals 14 residues. Germline CDR1 reads SGHTA; CDR2 reads FQGNSA. Sequenced by immunoSEQ multiplex PCR; TCRdb stores in-frame clones only, minus some. Of a few hundred thousand clones listed, approximately 90% are singletons. The sequenced material came from PBMCs. The receptor's source is a man aged 35-49 years with head and neck cancer. The chain links TRBV7-2 to TRBJ2-7; TRBD1 agrees at 7 bases. The CDR3 DNA reads TGTGCCAGCAGCACACGACAGGGACCCTACGAGCAGTACTTC. It yields the protein CASSTRQGPYEQYF. Full variable domain (remainder filled in from reference TRBV7-2 and TRBJ2-7): GAGVSQSPSNKVTEKGKDVELRCDPISGHTALYWYRQSLGQGLEFLIYFQGNSAPDKSGLPSDRFSAERTGGSVSTLTIQRTQQEDSAVYLCASSTRQGPYEQYFGPGTRLTVT.